This TCR beta chain was sequenced for a study of cytomegalovirus exposure and HLA in healthy donors. This clone is a singleton in its sample. Its target is unknown. The data were produced by immunoSEQ multiplex PCR, yet TCRdb's version contains in-frame clones alone and is incomplete. The data hold 150,000 or so clones, with 80% to 90% observed a single time. General study findings and limits: Later, an analysis found that TCR clusters from the first cohort tended to co-occur in the 110 or so validation repertoires. The authors enumerated 180 or so TCR beta chains as linked to cytomegalovirus.

Germline CDR1 is MNHEY and CDR2 is SMNVEV (reference sequence). This CDR3 has 14 amino acids. V gave up 8 bases and J gave up 5 bases; unmatched junction bases: 9. The sequence was obtained from a man between 18 and 35 years old in good health and CMV-seropositive. The chain uses TRBV27 and TRBJ2-1; 7 bases align to TRBD2. Sequencing used PBMCs. In DNA form, the CDR3 reads TGTGCCAGCCGGGCGCGGGGGACTAACAATGAGCAGTTCTTC. Protein sequence: CASRARGTNNEQFF.